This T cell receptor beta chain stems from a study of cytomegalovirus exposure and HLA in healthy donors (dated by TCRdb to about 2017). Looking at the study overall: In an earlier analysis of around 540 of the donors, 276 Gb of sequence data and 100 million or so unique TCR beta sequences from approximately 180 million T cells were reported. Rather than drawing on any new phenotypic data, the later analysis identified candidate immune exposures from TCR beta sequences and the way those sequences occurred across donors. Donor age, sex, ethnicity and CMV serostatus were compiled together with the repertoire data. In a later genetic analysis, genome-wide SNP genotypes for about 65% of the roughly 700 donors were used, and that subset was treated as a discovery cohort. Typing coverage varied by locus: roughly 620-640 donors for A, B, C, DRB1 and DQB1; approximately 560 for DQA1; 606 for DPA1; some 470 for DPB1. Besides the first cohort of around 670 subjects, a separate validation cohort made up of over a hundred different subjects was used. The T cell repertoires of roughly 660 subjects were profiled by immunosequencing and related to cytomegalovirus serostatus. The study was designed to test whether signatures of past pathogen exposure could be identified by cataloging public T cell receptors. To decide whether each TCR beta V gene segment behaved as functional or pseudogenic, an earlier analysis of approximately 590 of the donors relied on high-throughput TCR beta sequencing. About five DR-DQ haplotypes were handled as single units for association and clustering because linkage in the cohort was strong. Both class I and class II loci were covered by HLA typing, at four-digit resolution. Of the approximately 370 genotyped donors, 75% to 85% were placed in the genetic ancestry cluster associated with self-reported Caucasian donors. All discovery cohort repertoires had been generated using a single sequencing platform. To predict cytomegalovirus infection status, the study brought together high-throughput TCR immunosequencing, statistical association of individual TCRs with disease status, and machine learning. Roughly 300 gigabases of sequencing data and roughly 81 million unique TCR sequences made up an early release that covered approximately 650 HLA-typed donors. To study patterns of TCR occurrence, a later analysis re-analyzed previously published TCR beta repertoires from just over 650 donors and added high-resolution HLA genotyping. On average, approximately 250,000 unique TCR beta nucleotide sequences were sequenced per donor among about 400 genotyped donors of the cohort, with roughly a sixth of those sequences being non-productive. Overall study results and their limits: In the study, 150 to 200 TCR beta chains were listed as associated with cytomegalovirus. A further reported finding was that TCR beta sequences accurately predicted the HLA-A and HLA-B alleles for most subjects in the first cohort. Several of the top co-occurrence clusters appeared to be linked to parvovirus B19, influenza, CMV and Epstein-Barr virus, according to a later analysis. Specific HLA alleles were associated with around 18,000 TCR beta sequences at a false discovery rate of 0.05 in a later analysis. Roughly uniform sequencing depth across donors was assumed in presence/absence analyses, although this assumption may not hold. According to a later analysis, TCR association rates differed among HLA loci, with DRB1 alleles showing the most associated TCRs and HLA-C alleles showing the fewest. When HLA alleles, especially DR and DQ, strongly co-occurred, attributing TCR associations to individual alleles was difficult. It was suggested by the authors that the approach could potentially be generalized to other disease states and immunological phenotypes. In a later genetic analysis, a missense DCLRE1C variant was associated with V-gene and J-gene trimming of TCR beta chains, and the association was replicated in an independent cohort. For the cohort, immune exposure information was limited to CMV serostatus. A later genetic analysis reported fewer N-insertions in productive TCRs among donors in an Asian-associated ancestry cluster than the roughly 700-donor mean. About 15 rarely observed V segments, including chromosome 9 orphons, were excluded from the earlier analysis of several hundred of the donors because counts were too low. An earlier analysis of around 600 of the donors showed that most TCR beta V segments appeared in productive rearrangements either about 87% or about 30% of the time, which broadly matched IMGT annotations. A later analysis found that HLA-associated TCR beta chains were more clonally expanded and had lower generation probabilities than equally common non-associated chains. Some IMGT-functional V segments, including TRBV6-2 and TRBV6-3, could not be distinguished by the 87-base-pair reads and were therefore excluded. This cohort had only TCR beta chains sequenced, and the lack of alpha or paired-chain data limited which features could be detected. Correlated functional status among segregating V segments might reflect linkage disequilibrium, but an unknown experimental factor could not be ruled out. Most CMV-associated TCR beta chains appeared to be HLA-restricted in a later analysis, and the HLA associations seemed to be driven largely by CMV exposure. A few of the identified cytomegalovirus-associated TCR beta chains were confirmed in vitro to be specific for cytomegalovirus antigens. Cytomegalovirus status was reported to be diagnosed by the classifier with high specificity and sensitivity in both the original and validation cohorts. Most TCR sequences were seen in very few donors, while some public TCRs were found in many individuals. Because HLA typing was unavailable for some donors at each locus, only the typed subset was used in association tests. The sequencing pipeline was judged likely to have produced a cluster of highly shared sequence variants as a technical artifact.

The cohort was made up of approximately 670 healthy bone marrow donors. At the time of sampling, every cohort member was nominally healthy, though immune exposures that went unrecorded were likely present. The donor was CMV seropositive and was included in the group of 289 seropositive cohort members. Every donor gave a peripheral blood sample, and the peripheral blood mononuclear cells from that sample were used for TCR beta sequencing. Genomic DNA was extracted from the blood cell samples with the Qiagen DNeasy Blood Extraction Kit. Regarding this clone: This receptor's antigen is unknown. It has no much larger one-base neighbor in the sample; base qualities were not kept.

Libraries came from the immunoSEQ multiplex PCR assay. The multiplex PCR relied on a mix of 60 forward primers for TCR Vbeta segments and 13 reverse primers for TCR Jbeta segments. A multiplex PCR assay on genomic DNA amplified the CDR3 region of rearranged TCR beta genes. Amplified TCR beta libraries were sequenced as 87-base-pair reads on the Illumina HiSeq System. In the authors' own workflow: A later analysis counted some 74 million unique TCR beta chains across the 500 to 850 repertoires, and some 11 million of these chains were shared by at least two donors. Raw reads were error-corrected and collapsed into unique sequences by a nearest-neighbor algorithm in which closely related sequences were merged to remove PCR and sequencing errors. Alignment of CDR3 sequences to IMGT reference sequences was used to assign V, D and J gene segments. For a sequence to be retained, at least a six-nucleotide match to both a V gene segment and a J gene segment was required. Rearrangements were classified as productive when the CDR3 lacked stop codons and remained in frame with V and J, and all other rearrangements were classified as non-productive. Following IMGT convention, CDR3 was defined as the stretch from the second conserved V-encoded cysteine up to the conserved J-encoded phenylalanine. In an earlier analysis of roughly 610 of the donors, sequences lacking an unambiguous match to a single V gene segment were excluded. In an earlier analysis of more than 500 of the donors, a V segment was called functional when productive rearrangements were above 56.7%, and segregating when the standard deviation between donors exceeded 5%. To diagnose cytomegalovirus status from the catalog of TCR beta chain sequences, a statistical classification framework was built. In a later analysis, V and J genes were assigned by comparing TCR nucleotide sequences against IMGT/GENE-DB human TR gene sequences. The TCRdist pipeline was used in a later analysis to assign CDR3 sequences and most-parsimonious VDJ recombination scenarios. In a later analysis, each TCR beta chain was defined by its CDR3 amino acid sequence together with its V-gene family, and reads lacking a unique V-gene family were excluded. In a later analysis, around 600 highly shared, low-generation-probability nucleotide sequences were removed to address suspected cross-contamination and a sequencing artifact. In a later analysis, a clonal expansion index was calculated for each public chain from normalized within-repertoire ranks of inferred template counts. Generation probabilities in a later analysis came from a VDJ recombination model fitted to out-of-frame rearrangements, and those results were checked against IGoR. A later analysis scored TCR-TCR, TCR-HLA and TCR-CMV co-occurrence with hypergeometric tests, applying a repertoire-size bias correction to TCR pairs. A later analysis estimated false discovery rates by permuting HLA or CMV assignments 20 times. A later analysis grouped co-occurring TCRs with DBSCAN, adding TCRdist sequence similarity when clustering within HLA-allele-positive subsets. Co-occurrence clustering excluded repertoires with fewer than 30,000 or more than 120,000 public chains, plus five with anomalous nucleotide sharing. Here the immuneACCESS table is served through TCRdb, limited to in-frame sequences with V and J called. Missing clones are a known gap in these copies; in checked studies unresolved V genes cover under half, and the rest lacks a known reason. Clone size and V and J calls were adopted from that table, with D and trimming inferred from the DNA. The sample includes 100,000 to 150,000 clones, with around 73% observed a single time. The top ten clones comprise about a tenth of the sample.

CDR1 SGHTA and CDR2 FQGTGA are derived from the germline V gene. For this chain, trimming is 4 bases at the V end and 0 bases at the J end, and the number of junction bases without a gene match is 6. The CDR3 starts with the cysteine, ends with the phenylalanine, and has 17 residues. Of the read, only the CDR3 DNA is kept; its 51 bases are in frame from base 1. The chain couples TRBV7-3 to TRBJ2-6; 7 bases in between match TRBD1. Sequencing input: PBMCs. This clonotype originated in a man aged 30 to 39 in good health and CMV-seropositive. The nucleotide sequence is TGTGCCAGCAGCTCCGGGACAGCCGTCTCTGGGGCCAACGTCCTGACTTTC. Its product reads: CASSSGTAVSGANVLTF.